One sample yielded the 10 T cell receptor beta chains listed below, sequenced in a study of T cells in Graves' hyperthyroidism and ophthalmopathy. Amplification of TCR beta CDR3 regions used RNA as the template. Initially, a first-round RT-PCR of the TCR CDR3 employed the HTBI primer set. TCRdb redid the calling of the multiplex PCR reads with MiXCR, one entry per CDR3 protein. The sample consists of about 690,000 distinct CDR3 sequences, 15% to 20% of them appearing once. The sample comprised blood. The receptors derive from a man in his fifties or sixties with Graves' hyperthyroidism.

The chain employs TRBV6-2 or TRBV6-3 and TRBJ2-1; 11 bases match TRBD2. From germline, CDR1 is MNHEY and CDR2 SVGEGT. This CDR3 has 17 amino acids. With V trimmed by 6 bases and J by 7 bases, 14 bases remained unmatched. CDR3 sequence: CASRGRTSGPWGNEQFF. The CDR3 DNA sequence: TGTGCCAGCAGGGGCCGGACTAGCGGGCCCTGGGGGAATGAGCAGTTCTTC.

With respect to this clonotype: Possible read error: a much larger clone is one base away. This rearrangement joins TRBV15 to TRBJ2-7; TRBD2 matches 8 bases. The CDR3 loop spans 15 amino acids. With V trimmed by 6 bases and J by 0 bases, 7 bases remained unmatched. Germline assignment: CDR1 LNHNV and CDR2 YYDKDF (reference sequence). The CDR3 region is CATRPGRGGSYEQYF. The CDR3, as DNA: TGTGCCACCAGGCCCGGGAGGGGGGGCTCCTACGAGCAGTACTTC.

This rearrangement joins TRBV28 to TRBJ2-7; 8 nucleotides agree with TRBD1. From germline, CDR1 is MDHEN and CDR2 SYDVKM. The CDR3 is 15 residues long. The V gene end was trimmed by 6 bases and the J gene end by 4 bases; junction bases not matched to a gene: 11. This CDR3 reads CASSHEGQGFYEQYF. The CDR3 DNA is TGTGCCAGCAGCCACGAAGGACAGGGATTTTACGAGCAGTACTTC.

CDR3 in DNA: TGCGCCAGCAAAAAGGACAGGACTGGAGATACGCAGTATTTT. Its translation is CASKKDRTGDTQYF. V usage is TRBV10-1 and J usage is TRBJ2-3; 7 bases agree with TRBD1. Germline V gene lookup returns CDR1 WNHNN and CDR2 SYGVQD (reference sequence). Losses at the gene ends were 7 bases for V and 5 bases for J; bases not matched to a gene: 9. The CDR3 is 14 amino acids.

As for this clonotype: A read error is possible here, since a much larger clone lies one base away. V is TRBV12-3 or TRBV12-4 and J is TRBJ1-5, with D maybe TRBD1 (6 bases). The CDR3 extends over 15 amino acids. The V end lost 7 bases, the J end lost 7 bases, and 20 bases lay between the germline ends. In DNA, the CDR3 is TGTGCCAGCACTCCCGGGGTAGGGGGAGCCCAGCCCCAGCATTTT. Protein sequence: CASTPGVGGAQPQHF.

This clonotype has more than one count but fewer than ten. V usage is TRBV10-1 and J usage is TRBJ2-3; 7 nucleotides align to TRBD2. Trimming took 2 bases from V and 2 from J; bases not matched to a gene: 4. Germline V CDR1 and CDR2: WNHNN, SYGVQD (reference sequence). The CDR3 loop spans 15 amino acids. CDR3 in amino acids: CASSEERGDTDTQYF. As DNA, the CDR3 is TGCGCCAGCAGTGAGGAACGGGGGGACACAGATACGCAGTATTTT.

This clonotype was counted at least ten times. The gene calls are TRBV5-5 and TRBJ2-3, with D tentatively TRBD1 (6 bases). Germline-derived CDR1 and CDR2 are SGHKS and YYEKEE (reference sequence). The length of the CDR3 is 14 residues. Trimming removed 4 bases at V and 5 bases at J, with 14 bases between. DNA for the CDR3: TGTGCCAGCAGCCTGAACAGGGACGGAGATACGCAGTATTTT. Translation gives CASSLNRDGDTQYF.

In this sample, this clonotype turned up many times. The chain joins TRBV27 to TRBJ2-2; D possibly corresponds to TRBD2 (5 bases). V lost 5 bases and J lost 1, with 8 bases in between. The CDR3 totals 14 residues. Germline-derived CDR1 and CDR2 are MNHEY and SMNVEV (reference sequence). The CDR3 bases are TGTGCCAGCAGTGCAGGACTGAACACCGGGGAGCTGTTTTTT. The encoded protein is CASSAGLNTGELFF.

With respect to this clonotype: A much larger clone is a single base away; this may be a read error. Here the CDR3 omits its conserved ending phenylalanine or tryptophan, so a read error is the likely source. The CDR3 region is CASSITVNTGELFS. For the CDR3, the DNA is TGTGCCAGTAGTATCACAGTCAACACCGGGGAGCTGTTTTCT. The V call is TRBV19, the J call TRBJ2-2; D unclear. The CDR3 totals 14 residues. Germline loops: CDR1 LNHDA, CDR2 SQIVND (reference sequence). Trimming removed 3 bases at V and 2 bases at J, with 7 bases between.

This clonotype was detected many times. The gene calls are TRBV27 and TRBJ1-6, with D perhaps matching TRBD1 (5 bases). This CDR3 is 14 amino acids long. Trimming removed 2 bases from V and 4 bases from J, with 6 bases in between. The germline CDR1 and CDR2 sequences are MNHEY and SMNVEV (reference sequence). The CDR3 DNA reads as TGTGCCAGCAGTTTAGGGGGGTATAATTCACCCCTCCACTTT. Translating it yields CASSLGGYNSPLHF.